This T cell receptor beta chain was documented in a study of technical replicates of blood from a handful of donors (dated by TCRdb to the late 2010s). Library method: the immunoSEQ multiplex PCR assay. The table was pulled from immuneACCESS by TCRdb, which kept in-frame rearrangements only. Such tables lose some clones; where checked, under half of the loss comes from unresolved V genes, and the rest has no known cause. Here the sample has approximately 60,000 clones; roughly 86% occur a single time. Of the sample, 5% to 6.5% is held by the ten largest clones. As regards this clone: Its specific antigen is unknown. The sample holds no much larger clone one base away, and base qualities are not on file.

Sequencing was carried out using PBMCs. The sequence was collected from a human donor in good health. Some clones in this sample may be carry-over from other donors' samples.

The DNA sequence is given as TGTGCCAGTAGTAAGGGACTAGCGGGAGCAGGGCTCAACACCGGGGAGCTGTTTTTT. It translates as CASSKGLAGAGLNTGELFF. The rearrangement combines TRBV19 with TRBJ2-2, with 14 bases matching TRBD2. The junction shows trimming of 4 bases on V and 2 bases on J, and the gene matches do not reach 9 bases of it. The germline V gene (reference sequence) sets CDR1 to LNHDA and CDR2 to SQIVND. Inclusive of the bounding cysteine and phenylalanine, the CDR3 is 19 residues long. The entry retains the CDR3 DNA only, 57 bases that are in frame from base 1.